A selection of T cell receptor beta chains follows, all from one sample in a study of beta chain features in type 1 diabetes. Generated by immunoSEQ multiplex PCR, the TCRdb table keeps only in-frame clones and is missing some. The data show hundreds of thousands of clones, more than 9.5% seen once. Sequenced material: naive CD4+ T cells from blood. The receptor source for this set is a woman in her twenties or thirties in good health. Each CDR3 is given with its conserved first and last residue. A D gene is named only where the DNA matches it firmly. Not every row has a clone size; where given, it reads once, few, many or a size class.

abundance | j_gene | d_gene | v_gene | CDR3aa | CDR3nt
few | TRBJ1-1 | . | TRBV7-9 | CASRPQGRVTEAFF | TGTGCCAGCAGACCTCAGGGTAGGGTCACTGAAGCTTTCTTT
few | TRBJ2-2 | . | TRBV5-1 | CASSLGTGHTGELFF | TGCGCCAGCAGCTTGGGAACAGGGCACACCGGGGAGCTGTTTTTT
few | TRBJ2-1 | TRBD2 | TRBV19 | CASRISGSGEQFF | TGTGCCAGTAGGATTAGCGGGAGTGGAGAGCAGTTCTTC
. | TRBJ2-7 | TRBD2 | TRBV2 | CASSERSSGTYEQYF | TGTGCCAGCAGTGAACGGTCTAGCGGAACCTACGAGCAGTACTTC
. | TRBJ2-3 | TRBD2 | TRBV4-2 | CASSQSSGRAKSTDTQYF | TGTGCCAGCAGCCAGAGTAGCGGGAGGGCCAAGAGCACAGATACGCAGTATTTT
. | TRBJ2-7 | TRBD2 | TRBV27 | CASSLLWTSGNSYEQYF | TGTGCCAGCAGTTTATTGTGGACTAGCGGGAACTCCTACGAGCAGTACTTC
. | TRBJ1-2 | TRBD1 | TRBV10-3 | CAIRPGQGYGYTF | TGTGCCATCAGACCGGGACAGGGATATGGCTACACCTTC
few | TRBJ2-3 | . | TRBV7-2 | CASSPQAVGSTVDTQYF | TGTGCCAGCAGCCCCCAGGCGGTGGGGAGCACAGTGGATACGCAGTATTTT
few | TRBJ2-7 | TRBD2 | TRBV10-3 | CAISPGTSGSSEQYF | TGTGCCATCAGTCCCGGGACTAGCGGGAGTTCCGAGCAGTACTTC
. | TRBJ2-7 | . | TRBV14 | CASSQQASSSEQYF | TGTGCCAGCAGCCAACAGGCCAGCTCGTCAGAGCAGTACTTC
. | TRBJ2-6 | . | TRBV4-2 | CASSPTGDGANVLTF | TGTGCCAGCAGCCCAACAGGAGACGGGGCCAACGTCCTGACTTTC
. | TRBJ1-2 | TRBD1 | TRBV30 | CAWSVFRAGGSYGYTF | TGTGCCTGGAGTGTTTTCAGGGCAGGGGGCAGTTATGGCTACACCTTC
few | TRBJ1-2 | TRBD1 | TRBV7-2 | CASESGDRAYGYTF | TGTGCCAGCGAAAGTGGCGACAGGGCCTATGGCTACACCTTC
. | TRBJ2-7 | TRBD1 | TRBV7-2 | CASSLGDRTYGNEQYF | TGTGCCAGCAGCTTAGGGGACAGGACATATGGCAACGAGCAGTACTTC
few | TRBJ1-5 | TRBD1 | TRBV29-1 | CSVEFRDRVFHQPQHF | TGCAGCGTTGAATTCCGGGACAGGGTGTTTCATCAGCCCCAGCATTTT
few | TRBJ2-4 | . | TRBV18 | CASSPVLAKNIQYF | TGTGCCAGCTCACCAGTCCTAGCCAAAAACATTCAGTACTTC
few | TRBJ2-5 | TRBD1 | TRBV5-1 | CASSAGTETWETQYF | TGCGCCAGCAGCGCCGGGACAGAGACGTGGGAGACCCAGTACTTC
. | TRBJ2-7 | . | TRBV7-9 | CASSGGDEQYF | TGTGCCAGCAGCGGAGGGGACGAGCAGTACTTC
few | TRBJ2-7 | . | TRBV28 | CASSIRGDPGGEQYF | TGTGCCAGCAGCATTAGGGGGGACCCGGGGGGCGAGCAGTACTTC
. | TRBJ2-3 | . | TRBV5-4 | CASSLRTDTDTQYF | TGTGCCAGCAGCTTGAGGACAGACACAGATACGCAGTATTTT
. | TRBJ2-1 | TRBD2 | TRBV29-1 | CSVLKRGSSYNEQFF | TGCAGCGTTTTGAAGCGGGGGAGCTCCTACAATGAGCAGTTCTTC
few | TRBJ2-3 | TRBD2 | TRBV5-4 | CASSSAGGSDTQYF | TGTGCCAGCAGCTCAGCGGGAGGATCCGATACGCAGTATTTT
. | TRBJ1-1 | . | TRBV6-4 | CASSDLRHNTEAFF | TGTGCCAGCAGTGACCTAAGACACAACACTGAAGCTTTCTTT
. | TRBJ1-2 | TRBD1 | TRBV30 | CAWKTGGIGYTF | TGTGCCTGGAAGACAGGGGGTATTGGCTACACCTTC
few | TRBJ2-7 | . | TRBV19 | CASSRGYEQYF | TGTGCCAGTAGTCGAGGCTACGAGCAGTACTTC
few | TRBJ1-1 | . | TRBV7-6 | CASSLQGSTEAFF | TGTGCCAGCAGCCTCCAGGGGTCCACTGAAGCTTTCTTT
. | TRBJ2-7 | . | TRBV18 | CASSPPSRGSGPGVEQYF | TGTGCCAGCTCACCACCGTCCAGGGGCTCCGGCCCTGGCGTCGAGCAGTACTTC
few | TRBJ2-5 | . | TRBV29-1 | CSVELGQGTGTQYF | TGCAGCGTTGAATTAGGGCAGGGGACCGGGACCCAGTACTTC
few | TRBJ2-3 | TRBD2 | TRBV5-5 | CASSFPGLAGASDTQYF | TGTGCCAGCAGCTTCCCGGGACTAGCGGGAGCTTCAGATACGCAGTATTTT
. | TRBJ2-1 | TRBD2 | TRBV5-1 | CASRKREMSYNEQFF | TGCGCCAGCAGAAAGCGGGAGATGTCCTACAATGAGCAGTTCTTC
few | TRBJ2-2 | . | TRBV27 | CASSKSRTVNTGELFF | TGTGCCAGCAGTAAAAGCCGGACAGTGAACACCGGGGAGCTGTTTTTT
. | TRBJ1-2 | TRBD1 | TRBV4-1 | CASSHPSGQGTRGYTF | TGCGCCAGCAGCCACCCTTCGGGACAGGGAACGCGTGGCTACACCTTC
. | TRBJ1-2 | . | TRBV7-2 | CASSGRVYGYTF | TGTGCCAGCAGCGGGCGGGTTTATGGCTACACCTTC
. | TRBJ2-1 | TRBD1 | TRBV14 | CASSYQVDRGGEQFF | TGTGCCAGCAGCTACCAAGTCGACAGGGGCGGTGAGCAGTTCTTC
. | TRBJ2-1 | TRBD2 | TRBV5-4 | CASSLEPSGSSYNEQFF | TGTGCCAGCAGCTTGGAGCCTAGCGGCAGCTCCTACAATGAGCAGTTCTTC
. | TRBJ2-1 | . | TRBV9 | CASSSDRNEQFF | TGTGCCAGCAGCTCAGATCGCAATGAGCAGTTCTTC
. | TRBJ2-7 | . | TRBV7-2 | CASSLNSVPAGGIYEQYF | TGTGCCAGCAGCTTAAATTCTGTCCCGGCAGGAGGTATCTACGAGCAGTACTTC
. | TRBJ2-7 | . | TRBV10-3 | CAIKGVYGGEQYF | TGTGCCATCAAAGGTGTCTACGGGGGCGAGCAGTACTTC
few | TRBJ1-2 | . | TRBV19 | CASSLPGYLYGYTF | TGTGCCAGTAGTCTTCCCGGGTACCTCTATGGCTACACCTTC
. | TRBJ2-7 | TRBD2 | TRBV5-4 | CASSLAGGARGAYEQYF | TGTGCCAGCAGCTTGGCCGGGGGGGCGAGGGGGGCCTACGAGCAGTACTTC
few | TRBJ1-1 | . | TRBV28 | CASSLPGVENTEAFF | TGTGCCAGCAGTTTACCAGGGGTCGAGAACACTGAAGCTTTCTTT
. | TRBJ2-5 | . | TRBV5-5 | CASSLGPQETQYF | TGTGCCAGCAGCTTGGGGCCGCAAGAGACCCAGTACTTC
few | TRBJ2-1 | TRBD2 | TRBV5-4 | CASSSSGGPYNEQFF | TGTGCCAGCAGCTCCTCGGGAGGGCCTTACAATGAGCAGTTCTTC
. | TRBJ2-2 | . | TRBV9 | CASSVASRLPTGELFF | TGTGCCAGCAGCGTAGCGTCTCGACTCCCCACCGGGGAGCTGTTTTTT
few | TRBJ2-3 | . | TRBV18 | CASSLVSGSTDTQYF | TGTGCCAGCTCACTTGTGTCAGGGAGCACAGATACGCAGTATTTT
. | TRBJ2-7 | TRBD2 | TRBV28 | CASERESPYEQYF | TGTGCCAGCGAGCGGGAGTCTCCCTACGAGCAGTACTTC